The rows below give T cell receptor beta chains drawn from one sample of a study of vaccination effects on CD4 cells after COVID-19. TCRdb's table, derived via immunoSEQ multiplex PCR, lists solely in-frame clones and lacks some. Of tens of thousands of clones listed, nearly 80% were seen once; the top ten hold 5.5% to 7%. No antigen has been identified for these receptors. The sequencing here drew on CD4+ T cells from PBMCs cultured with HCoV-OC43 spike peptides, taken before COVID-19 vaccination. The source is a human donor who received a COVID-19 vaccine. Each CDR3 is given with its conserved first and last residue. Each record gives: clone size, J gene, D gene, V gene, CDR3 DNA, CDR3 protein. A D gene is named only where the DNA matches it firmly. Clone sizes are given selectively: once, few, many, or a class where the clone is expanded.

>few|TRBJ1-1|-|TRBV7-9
TGTGCCAGCAGCTTTAGGGGTTGGTTGAACTCGAACACTGAAGCTTTCTTT
CASSFRGWLNSNTEAFF
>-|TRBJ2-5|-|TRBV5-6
TGTGCCAGCAGCCCCTCTGGCGTGCAAGAGACCCAGTACTTC
CASSPSGVQETQYF
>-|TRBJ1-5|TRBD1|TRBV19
TGTGCCAGTAGTACCCTTCCACAGGGGCTGGGCAATCAGCCCCAGCATTTT
CASSTLPQGLGNQPQHF
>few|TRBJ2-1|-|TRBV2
TGTGCCAGCAAGGGATTCAATGAGCAGTTCTTC
CASKGFNEQFF
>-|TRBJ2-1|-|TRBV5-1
TGCGCCAGCAGCTTGGGGTCAAGGGGGGATGAGCAGTTCTTC
CASSLGSRGDEQFF
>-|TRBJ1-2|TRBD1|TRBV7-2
TGTGCCAGCAGCTCAACAGGGGGATATGGCTACACCTTC
CASSSTGGYGYTF
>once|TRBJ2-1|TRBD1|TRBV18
TGTGCCAGCTCCCTCCAGGGGGACAGGGTAAGCAATGAGCAGTTCTTC
CASSLQGDRVSNEQFF
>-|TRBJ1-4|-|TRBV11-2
TGTGCCAGCAGCTCTCAGGGGTTGGGTGAAAAACTGTTTTTT
CASSSQGLGEKLFF
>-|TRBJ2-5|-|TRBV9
TGTGCCAGCAGCGTAGAACAGGACCCAGAGACCCAGTACTTC
CASSVEQDPETQYF
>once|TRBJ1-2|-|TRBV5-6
TGTGCCAGCAGCCGGTGGGGGGAACGATATGGGTATGGCTACACCTTC
CASSRWGERYGYGYTF
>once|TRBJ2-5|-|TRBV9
TGTGCCAGCAGCGTAGGAGGGGGTTCCCCTGGGACCCAGTACTTC
CASSVGGGSPGTQYF
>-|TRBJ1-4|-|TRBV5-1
TGCGCCAGCAGCTTAACAGGCCAATCTAATGAAAAACTGTTTTTT
CASSLTGQSNEKLFF
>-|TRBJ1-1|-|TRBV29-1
TGCAGCGTGGAAGGACAGACGAACACTGAAGCTTTCTTT
CSVEGQTNTEAFF
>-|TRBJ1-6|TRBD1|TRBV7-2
TGTGCCAGCAGCCGGACAGGGGATCTCGCCGCCCTCCACTTT
CASSRTGDLAALHF
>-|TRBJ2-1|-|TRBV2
TGTGCCAGCACTATGAACGGGGGGCCCTCCTACAATGAGCAGTTCTTC
CASTMNGGPSYNEQFF
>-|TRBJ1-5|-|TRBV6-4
TGTGCCAGCAGTGCCCAGGGTGGCGATCAGCCCCAGCATTTT
CASSAQGGDQPQHF
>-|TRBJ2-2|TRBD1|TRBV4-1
TGCGCCAGCAGCCCCGTGGGACAGATGACCGGGGAGCTGTTTTTT
CASSPVGQMTGELFF
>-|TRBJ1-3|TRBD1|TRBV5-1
TGCGCCAGCAGCTATGAACAGGGGGTTGGAAACACCATATATTTT
CASSYEQGVGNTIYF
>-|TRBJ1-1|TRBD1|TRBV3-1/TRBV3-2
TGTGCCAGCAGCCAATATGGACAGGCTCGAGGGACTGAAGCTTTCTTT
CASSQYGQARGTEAFF
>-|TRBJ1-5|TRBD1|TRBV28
TGTGCCAGCACGGCAGGGGGACTTCGCAATCAGCCCCAGCATTTT
CASTAGGLRNQPQHF
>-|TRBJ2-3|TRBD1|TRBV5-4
TGTGCCAGCAGCAACAGGGGGGACACAGATACGCAGTATTTT
CASSNRGDTDTQYF
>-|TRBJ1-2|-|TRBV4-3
TGCGCCAGCAGCCAAGTCGGGGACATAGATTTGTATGGCTACACCTTC
CASSQVGDIDLYGYTF
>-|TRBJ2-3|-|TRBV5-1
TGCGCCAGCAGCCGTCTACCTAGCACAGATACGCAGTATTTT
CASSRLPSTDTQYF
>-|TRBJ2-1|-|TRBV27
TGTGCCAGCAGTGACAGGCCGAGCTCCTACAATGAGCAGTTCTTC
CASSDRPSSYNEQFF
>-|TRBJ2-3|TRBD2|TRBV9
TGTGCCAGCAGCGTAGATGGCGGGGGGCCTAGCACAGATACGCAGTATTTT
CASSVDGGGPSTDTQYF
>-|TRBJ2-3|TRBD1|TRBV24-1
TGTGCCACCAGTGGGGACAGGGGGCTGACAGATACGCAGTATTTT
CATSGDRGLTDTQYF
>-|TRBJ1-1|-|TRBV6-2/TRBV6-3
TGTGCCAGCAGTTCAACAGGGAGCACTGAAGCTTTCTTT
CASSSTGSTEAFF
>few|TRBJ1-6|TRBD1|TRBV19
TGTGCCAGTAGTACAGACAGGGGGCTTTCACCCCTCCACTTT
CASSTDRGLSPLHF
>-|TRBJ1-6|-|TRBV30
TGTGCCTGGGACTCCGGGCCCTATAATTCACCCCTCCACTTT
CAWDSGPYNSPLHF
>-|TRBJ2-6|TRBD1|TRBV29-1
TGCAGCGTATCCTGGTCAGGGGGCGCTGGGGCCAACGTCCTGACTTTC
CSVSWSGGAGANVLTF
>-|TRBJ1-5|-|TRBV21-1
TGTGCCAGGAAACAGGGGAGCCAGCCCCAGCATTTT
CARKQGSQPQHF
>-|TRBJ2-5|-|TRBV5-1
TGCGCCAGCAGCTTGGCCGATGCCGGGGGCCAAGAGACCCAGTACTTC
CASSLADAGGQETQYF
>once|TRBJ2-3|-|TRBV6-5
TGTGCCAGCAGGGCCCCAGGCACAGATACGCAGTATTTT
CASRAPGTDTQYF
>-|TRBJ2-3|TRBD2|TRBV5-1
TGCGCCAGCACTAGCAGCGGGGATAGCACAGATACGCAGTATTTT
CASTSSGDSTDTQYF
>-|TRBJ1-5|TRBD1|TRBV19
TGTGCCAGTAGTAATTTAGGACAGGGAGATCAGCCCCAGCATTTT
CASSNLGQGDQPQHF
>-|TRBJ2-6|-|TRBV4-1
TGCGCCAGCAGCCCCCTACCCCCGGGACGTCCGCCTCGCGGGGCCAACGTCCTGACTTTC
CASSPLPPGRPPRGANVLTF
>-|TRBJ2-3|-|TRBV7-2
TGTGCCAGCAGCTTCGGCACAGATACGCAGTATTTT
CASSFGTDTQYF
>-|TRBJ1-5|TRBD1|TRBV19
TGTGCCAGTAGGGAGACAGGGGATCAGCCCCAGCATTTT
CASRETGDQPQHF
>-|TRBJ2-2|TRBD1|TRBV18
TGTGCCAGCTCACCAATGGGACAGGCGAACACCGGGGAGCTGTTTTTT
CASSPMGQANTGELFF
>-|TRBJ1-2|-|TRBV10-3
TGTGCCATCAGTGGAATAAAGGGACCCCGAAATGGCTACACCTTC
CAISGIKGPRNGYTF
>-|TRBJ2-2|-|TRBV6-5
TGTGCCAGCAGTTACTTCAGGGTCGGTGGGGAGCTGTTTTTT
CASSYFRVGGELFF
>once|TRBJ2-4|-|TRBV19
TGTGCCAGTAGTATAGAAGTCTACAGGGACGAAAACATTCAGTACTTC
CASSIEVYRDENIQYF
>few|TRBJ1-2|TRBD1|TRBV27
TGTGCCAGCAGTTCCAGGGGGCTCTATGGCTACACCTTC
CASSSRGLYGYTF
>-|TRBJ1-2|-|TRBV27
TGTGCCAGCAGTGCAACACTGGGCTCGGGCTACACCTTC
CASSATLGSGYTF
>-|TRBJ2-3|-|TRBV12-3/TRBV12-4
TGTGCCAGCAGTCGGGCTTGGGCAGATACGCAGTATTTT
CASSRAWADTQYF
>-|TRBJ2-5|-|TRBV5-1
TGCGCCAGCAGCTTTGGTAAAGAGACCCAGTACTTC
CASSFGKETQYF
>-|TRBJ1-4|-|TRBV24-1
TGTGCCACCAGTGATTCAAGAATGACTAGTGAAAAACTGTTTTTT
CATSDSRMTSEKLFF
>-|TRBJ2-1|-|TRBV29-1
TGCAGCGTTGAGAGGGGTTCCTACAATGAGCAGTTCTTC
CSVERGSYNEQFF
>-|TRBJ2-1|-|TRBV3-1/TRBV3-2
TGTGCCAGCAGCCTTGGGCTAGGTCGAGTCAATGAGCAGTTCTTC
CASSLGLGRVNEQFF
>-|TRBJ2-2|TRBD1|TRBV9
TGTGCCAGCAGCTCCGGACAGGTGAACACCGGGGAGCTGTTTTTT
CASSSGQVNTGELFF
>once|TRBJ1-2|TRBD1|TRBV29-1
TGCAGCGCCTCGACAGGGGGCCCCTATGGCTACACCTTC
CSASTGGPYGYTF
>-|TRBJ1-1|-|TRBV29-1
TGCAGCGTTGAAGGGGGAGGGGGTGGTCGGGAAGCTTTCTTT
CSVEGGGGGREAFF
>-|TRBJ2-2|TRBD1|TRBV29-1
TGCAGCGTACTTAGTCCGGGACAGGGTACCGGGGAGCTGTTTTTT
CSVLSPGQGTGELFF
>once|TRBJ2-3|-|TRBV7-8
TGTGCCAGCAGCGCCCCTCGGGCAGATACGCAGTATTTT
CASSAPRADTQYF
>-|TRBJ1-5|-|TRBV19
TGTGCCAGTGCGGCAGATAGCAATCAGCCCCAGCATTTT
CASAADSNQPQHF
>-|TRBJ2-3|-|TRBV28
TGTGCCAGCAGTCGCGACGGACTTACAGATACGCAGTATTTT
CASSRDGLTDTQYF
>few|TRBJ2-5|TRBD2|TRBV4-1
TGCGCCAGCAGCCGGGGGGGGCAAGAGACCCAGTACTTC
CASSRGGQETQYF